This T cell receptor beta chain comes out of a study of shared clonotypes between healthy human individuals. Findings and caveats of the study: Deeper or shallower sequencing was expected to change how clonotypes are shared among donors.

The CDR3 has 12 amino acids. Germline V gene sequence: CDR1 LNHNV, CDR2 YYDKDF (reference sequence). The V gene lost 4 bases and the J gene lost 4 bases, with 5 bases spanning the gap. Healthy and HIV-negative, the adult donors had no recent acute infections or vaccinations. This clone was seen ten or more times. The target antigen is unknown. In replicate PCRs of unsorted PBMC, around 300 ng DNA, around 30,000 T cell genomes, was used. The protocol was immunoSEQ multiplex PCR, while the TCRdb copy is restricted to in-frame clones and leaves out a portion. This table has about 99,000 clones, about half appearing once.

Sample: PBMCs. The source of this sequence is a woman in her forties in good health. Some clones in this sample may be carry-over from other donors' samples. This chain connects TRBV15 to TRBJ2-1; D gene ambiguous. Written as DNA, the CDR3 is TGTGCCACCAGCAACGGATACAATGAGCAGTTCTTC. This sequence encodes CATSNGYNEQFF.